The rows below give T cell receptor beta chains drawn from one sample of a study of cytomegalovirus exposure and HLA in healthy donors. Produced via immunoSEQ multiplex PCR; TCRdb's table is partial and in-frame only. The sample comprises some 180,000 clones, around four fifths of which are singletons, and approximately 3.7% rests with the top ten. Sample: PBMCs. These receptors came from a woman aged 55-75 years in good health and CMV-seropositive. Each CDR3 is given without its conserved first and last residue. D genes are given only for firm matches.

cdr3_length | j_call | v_call | d_call | cdr3_aa
11 | TRBJ2-7 | TRBV7-9 | - | ASSLGREYEQY
14 | TRBJ2-7 | TRBV21-1 | - | ASSKPDSPASYEQY
14 | TRBJ1-2 | TRBV27 | - | ASSLEGGVTNYGYT
11 | TRBJ2-3 | TRBV7-9 | - | ASSLAQGDTQY
14 | TRBJ2-5 | TRBV5-1 | TRBD2 | ASSFIGGGDQETQY
11 | TRBJ1-2 | TRBV6-4 | - | ASSDEVGYGYT
16 | TRBJ2-4 | TRBV4-1 | - | ASSHLGQRSLAKNIQY
13 | TRBJ2-1 | TRBV19 | TRBD2 | ASGSSGGLYNEQF
12 | TRBJ1-5 | TRBV10-2 | TRBD1 | ASSEQGAREPQH
13 | TRBJ2-7 | TRBV10-3 | - | AITGDGGSSYEQY
11 | TRBJ2-3 | TRBV7-6 | - | ASSLAPTDTQY
13 | TRBJ2-7 | TRBV28 | - | ASSSGGMRDYEQY
9 | TRBJ2-1 | TRBV30 | TRBD2 | AWSAGAWQF
13 | TRBJ1-5 | TRBV19 | TRBD1 | ASNLAGGLNQPQH
16 | TRBJ1-6 | TRBV7-9 | - | ASSGSRGQGERNSPLH
15 | TRBJ2-3 | TRBV18 | TRBD1 | ASSPPTGGDGTDTQY
13 | TRBJ1-2 | TRBV15 | - | ATSRDTPGRGGYT
13 | TRBJ1-1 | TRBV30 | - | AWKAQGYLNTEAF
15 | TRBJ2-7 | TRBV9 | - | ASSVEGQGITTYEQY
13 | TRBJ2-7 | TRBV6-5 | TRBD1 | ASSTRTGGAYEQY